The 31 T cell receptor beta chains reported below all come from one sample, sequenced in a study of identical twins' blood T cells. TCRdb processed the 5' RACE reads anew with MiXCR; each CDR3 protein has one entry. In the table there are a few hundred thousand distinct CDR3 sequences, about 28% of which are singletons. The sample was PBMCs. The source of these receptors is a woman aged 18-49 years in good health.

This clonotype was counted a few times. V gene TRBV20-1 combines with J gene TRBJ2-3; the D gene is possibly TRBD1 (6 bases). Trimming pared 6 bases from V and 2 bases from J, leaving 12 bases between. The CDR3 has 13 residues. The germline CDR1 and CDR2 sequences are DFQATT and SNEGSKA (reference sequence). The CDR3, as DNA: TGCAGTGCCGAAGGGGACACCACAGATACGCAGTATTTT. This encodes CSAEGDTTDTQYF.

CDR3 in DNA: TGTGCCAGCAGCTTTTTCCGGGAGGGATCCTACGAGCAGTACTTC. Residues: CASSFFREGSYEQYF. The chain uses TRBV7-9 and TRBJ2-7; 8 nucleotides line up with TRBD2. The CDR3 spans 15 residues. Germline CDR1 SEHNR, CDR2 FQNEAQ (reference sequence). V lost 3 bases and J lost 1; bases outside the gene matches: 5.

The chain joins TRBV2 to TRBJ1-5; TRBD1 matches at 9 bases. The CDR3 runs to 14 residues. Trimming took 7 bases from V and 4 from J; bases not matched to a gene: 5. Looked up from germline, CDR1 is SNHLY and CDR2 is FYNNEI. CDR3 bases: TGTGCCAGCACTCCTGGACAGGGGAATCAGCCCCAGCATTTT. Encoded protein: CASTPGQGNQPQHF.

CDR3 sequence: CSTSSGSYNEQFF. The CDR3 nucleotides read TGCAGCACCTCTAGCGGGAGCTACAATGAGCAGTTCTTC. The chain recombines TRBV29-1 with TRBJ2-1; 10 nucleotides match TRBD2. This CDR3 spans 13 amino acids. V was pared by 8 bases and J by 3 bases, with 4 bases of the junction left unmatched. The germline gives CDR1 SQVTM, CDR2 ANQGSEA.

This chain uses TRBV4-3 with TRBJ2-3; D is uncertain. V was pared by 0 bases and J by 6 bases, with 16 bases between. Germline values: CDR1 LGHNA, CDR2 YSLEER. This CDR3 has 16 amino acids. The CDR3 DNA reads as TGCGCCAGCAGCCAAGATTTTGGCCTCCGCCGGGATACGCAGTATTTT. As protein: CASSQDFGLRRDTQYF.

This clonotype came up many times. This chain joins TRBV7-9 and TRBJ1-2; D remains unclear. The V gene's germline CDR1 is SEHNR and CDR2 FQNEAQ (reference sequence). CDR3 size: 13 residues. V lost 5 bases and J lost 6, with 13 bases in between. CDR3 nucleotide sequence: TGTGCCAGCAGCCCACAAGGGAGGGATGGCTACACCTTC. It encodes CASSPQGRDGYTF.

This chain uses TRBV18 with TRBJ2-2, with 7 bases lining up with TRBD1. CDR1 is KGHSH, CDR2 LQKENI, per germline. This CDR3 has 16 residues. The V segment lost 6 bases and the J segment 5 bases; nucleotides outside the gene matches: 12. CDR3 in DNA: TGTGCCAGCTCGACTGGGCCGACAGGGACGACCGGGGAGCTGTTTTTT. Encoded protein: CASSTGPTGTTGELFF.

Worth noting for this clonotype: A junction boundary mismatches the germline segment, possibly from a read error. The chain couples TRBV15 to TRBJ1-2; weak D call: TRBD1 (5 bases). The CDR3 spans 14 residues. CDR1 and CDR2 from the germline V gene are LNHNV and YYDKDF (reference sequence). CDR3 nucleotides: TGTACCACCAGCAGACGTGCAGGGTCTTATGGCTACACCTTC. This encodes CTTSRRAGSYGYTF.

This clonotype has a handful of counts. The V call is TRBV12-3 or TRBV12-4, the J call TRBJ1-1; D remains ambiguous. The length of the CDR3 is 15 residues. V was shortened by 6 bases and J by 2 bases, with 16 bases between the two germline ends. In DNA, the CDR3 is TGTGCCAGCAGCCTGAGGTCCGCTGCCAACACTGAAGCTTTCTTT. Translated: CASSLRSAANTEAFF.

For this clonotype: A clone one base away is much larger, so this may be a read error. V and J are TRBV20-1 and TRBJ1-4, with no clear D. The CDR3 consists of 15 residues. In germline, CDR1 is DFQATT, CDR2 SNEGSKA (reference sequence). Here the CDR3 reads CIARDRTTPSGKLFF. The CDR3 DNA reads as TGCATTGCTAGAGATCGTACGACACCCTCGGGAAAACTGTTTTTT.

V and J are TRBV30 and TRBJ1-2, with D unclear. The CDR3 contains 11 residues. Germline CDR1 reads GTSNPN; CDR2 reads SVGIG (reference sequence). Trimming shortened V by 5 bases and J by 5 bases, and 9 bases separated the two germline ends. The CDR3, as DNA: TGTGCCTGGGGTGGCTCTTATGGCTACACCTTC. Translating gives CAWGGSYGYTF.

The rearrangement uses TRBV6-1 and TRBJ2-1, with D possibly matching TRBD2 (6 bases). Germline CDR1 and CDR2: MNHNS and SASEGT. The V gene lost 2 bases and the J gene lost 5 bases, with 19 bases spanning the gap. CDR3 length: 17 amino acids. The CDR3 DNA is TGTGCCAGCAGTGAACGATTTGCGGGAACCCCTCACAATGAGCAGTTCTTC. This sequence encodes CASSERFAGTPHNEQFF.

The genes are TRBV7-2 and TRBJ1-1; D is possibly TRBD1 (5 bases). Germline V lookup: CDR1 SGHTA, CDR2 FQGNSA. The CDR3 is 14 amino acids. Between the trimmed V and J ends, which lost 2 bases and 3 bases, there was a span of 10 bases. CDR3 protein: CASSLIWGDTEAFF. The CDR3 region has the DNA TGTGCCAGCAGCTTAATTTGGGGGGACACTGAAGCTTTCTTT.

This clonotype was detected ten times or more. The chain links TRBV20-1 to TRBJ2-7; D ambiguous. The CDR3 is made up of 11 amino acids. CDR1 DFQATT and CDR2 SNEGSKA come from the germline V gene (reference sequence). With 1 base removed from V and 3 bases from J, the gap between germline ends came to 4 bases. The CDR3 region has the DNA TGCAGTGCTAGAGGGGACTACGAGCAGTACTTC. This translates into CSARGDYEQYF.

The rearrangement links TRBV29-1 to TRBJ2-1; 8 bases match TRBD1. Germline lookup yields CDR1 SQVTM and CDR2 ANQGSEA. The CDR3 spans 12 residues. Trimming at V came to 5 bases and at J to 5 bases, leaving 2 bases not matched to a gene. The CDR3 loop reads CSVWTGNNEQFF. The DNA for the CDR3 is TGCAGCGTTTGGACAGGGAACAATGAGCAGTTCTTC.

This clonotype was recorded once. The chain uses TRBV9 and TRBJ2-1, with TRBD2 matching over 10 bases. This CDR3 has 17 residues. CDR1 is SGDLS and CDR2 is YYNGEE in the germline V gene. Losses at the gene ends were 3 bases for V and 2 bases for J; bases not matched to a gene: 8. The DNA for the CDR3 is TGTGCCAGCAGCGCTTTAGGACTAGCGGTTACCTACAATGAGCAGTTCTTC. This encodes CASSALGLAVTYNEQFF.

This clonotype was seen a handful of times. V is TRBV7-9 and J is TRBJ1-1; the D is unclear. CDR1 and CDR2 from the germline V gene are SEHNR and FQNEAQ (reference sequence). V lost 5 bases, J lost 11 bases, and 12 bases lay in between. This CDR3 comprises 11 residues. The CDR3 sequence is CASSLLGRAFF. CDR3 sequence (DNA): TGTGCCAGCAGCCTATTAGGACGGGCTTTCTTT.

This clonotype was seen more than once but under ten times. The chain combines TRBV20-1 with TRBJ1-5; D is undetermined. V shed 0 bases and J shed 0 bases, with 9 bases lying between them. There are 15 residues in the CDR3. Germline V CDR1 and CDR2: DFQATT, SNEGSKA (reference sequence). CDR3 DNA: TGCAGTGCTAGAGATACCGCGTATAGCAATCAGCCCCAGCATTTT. Amino acids: CSARDTAYSNQPQHF.

This clonotype appeared many times. CDR3 loop: CSVEDDRAGHTIYF. The CDR3 DNA reads as TGCAGCGTTGAAGATGACAGGGCCGGACACACCATATATTTT. The chain combines TRBV29-1 with TRBJ1-3; 7 bases map to TRBD1. The CDR3 loop spans 14 amino acids. CDR1 SQVTM and CDR2 ANQGSEA come from the germline V gene. Trimming cost V 0 bases and J 8 bases; bases outside gene matches: 7.

The chain combines TRBV12-3 or TRBV12-4 with TRBJ2-7; tentative D call: TRBD2 (5 bases). The CDR3 is 15 residues long. V lost 6 bases to trimming and J lost 2 bases, with 17 bases between them. CDR3 sequence reads: CASSFSSTGTYEQYF. DNA of the CDR3: TGTGCCAGCAGCTTTTCGTCGACGGGGACCTACGAGCAGTACTTC.

This clonotype was observed a few times. The chain recombines TRBV7-2 with TRBJ1-1; D gene unclear. The CDR3 extends over 14 amino acids. In germline, CDR1 is SGHTA, CDR2 FQGNSA. Trimming cost V 2 bases and J 1 base, with 8 bases left between them. The CDR3 nucleotides are TGTGCCAGCAGCTTAACACAGCCGAACACTGAAGCTTTCTTT. Its translation: CASSLTQPNTEAFF.

This rearrangement joins TRBV20-1 to TRBJ2-1; D assignment may be TRBD1 or TRBD2 (5 bases each). The CDR3 extends over 11 amino acids. V gave up 6 bases and J gave up 7 bases, with 10 bases separating them. The germline gives CDR1 DFQATT, CDR2 SNEGSKA (reference sequence). In nucleotides, the CDR3 is TGCAGTGCAAGGGGACCGAATGAGCAGTTCTTC. It is translated as CSARGPNEQFF.

This chain links TRBV6-5 with TRBJ2-6, with D uncertain. The length of the CDR3 is 17 residues. From germline, CDR1 is MNHEY and CDR2 SVGAGI. Trimming removed 2 bases from V and 1 base from J, with 12 bases in between. Here the CDR3 reads CASSYRKGPSGANVLTF. In nucleotides, the CDR3 is TGTGCCAGCAGTTACCGGAAGGGTCCTTCTGGGGCCAACGTCCTGACTTTC.

V gene TRBV10-1 combines with J gene TRBJ2-3, with a weak D call TRBD2 (6 bases). Trimming removed 8 bases at V and 10 bases at J, with 25 bases between. CDR3 length equals 15 residues. From germline, CDR1 is WNHNN and CDR2 SYGVQD (reference sequence). The CDR3 DNA reads TGCGCCAGCGGTCACCGGAGGACGGGAGAAGGGGCGCAGTATTTT. Translation: CASGHRRTGEGAQYF.

V gene TRBV6-2 or TRBV6-3 combines with J gene TRBJ2-3; D gene ambiguous. Germline V gene lookup returns CDR1 MNHEY and CDR2 SVGEGT. CDR3 length: 12 amino acids. The V and J ends lost 6 bases and 15 bases respectively, with 19 bases between them. CDR3: CASSTPGQKDYF. The CDR3 DNA reads as TGTGCCAGCAGCACCCCGGGCCAAAAAGATTATTTT.

Only a few counts were recorded for this clonotype. The chain couples TRBV28 to TRBJ1-4; D gene ambiguous. The CDR3 consists of 13 residues. Trimming removed 7 bases at V and 8 bases at J, with 14 bases between. CDR1 MDHEN and CDR2 SYDVKM come from the germline V gene. The DNA of the CDR3 is TGTGCCAGCACCCGGCGGCCGGGGGAAAAACTGTTTTTT. This gives the protein CASTRRPGEKLFF.

This rearrangement joins TRBV2 to TRBJ2-3; TRBD2 matches 9 bases. This CDR3 is 16 amino acids long. After removal of 8 bases from V and 2 bases from J, the junction contained 11 bases not matched to a gene. Germline loops: CDR1 SNHLY, CDR2 FYNNEI. Here the CDR3 DNA reads TGTGCCAGCTCCCGAGGGCTAGCGGGGAACACAGATACGCAGTATTTT. Its protein product is CASSRGLAGNTDTQYF.

This clonotype was seen more than once but under ten times. The genes are TRBV14 and TRBJ2-4; D gene unclear. The CDR3 runs 13 residues. In germline, CDR1 is SGHDN, CDR2 FVKESK. Trimming left V 4 bases short and J 1 base short, with 5 bases between. CDR3 residues: CASSRSAKNIQYF. CDR3 DNA sequence: TGTGCCAGCAGCCGGTCGGCCAAAAACATTCAGTACTTC.

The chain couples TRBV5-1 to TRBJ2-3; the match to TRBD2 covers 10 bases. With 2 bases clipped from V and 5 bases from J, the junction kept 8 bases outside the gene matches. Germline V CDR1 and CDR2: SGHRS, YFSETQ. The CDR3 contains 16 residues. CDR3 coding DNA: TGCGCCAGCAGCTTTACGTTAGCGGGAGGCCAAGATACGCAGTATTTT. It codes for CASSFTLAGGQDTQYF.

This clonotype was seen more than once but under ten times. The V gene is TRBV14, the J gene TRBJ2-1; 13 nucleotides align to TRBD2. The germline gives CDR1 SGHDN, CDR2 FVKESK. The J segment lost 16 bases and the V segment lost 3 bases, leaving 9 bases of the junction unmatched. This CDR3 is 14 amino acids long. The CDR3 DNA reads TGTGCCAGCAGCCAGATCGGACTAGCGGGAGTTCAATTCTTC. It is translated as CASSQIGLAGVQFF.

This chain connects TRBV20-1 to TRBJ1-1; tentative D call: TRBD1 (6 bases). CDR1 and CDR2 (germline): DFQATT, SNEGSKA (reference sequence). CDR3 size: 13 residues. V gave up 2 bases and J gave up 1 base, with 8 bases separating them. The CDR3: CSARRQENTEAFF. CDR3 in DNA: TGCAGTGCTAGAAGACAGGAGAACACTGAAGCTTTCTTT.